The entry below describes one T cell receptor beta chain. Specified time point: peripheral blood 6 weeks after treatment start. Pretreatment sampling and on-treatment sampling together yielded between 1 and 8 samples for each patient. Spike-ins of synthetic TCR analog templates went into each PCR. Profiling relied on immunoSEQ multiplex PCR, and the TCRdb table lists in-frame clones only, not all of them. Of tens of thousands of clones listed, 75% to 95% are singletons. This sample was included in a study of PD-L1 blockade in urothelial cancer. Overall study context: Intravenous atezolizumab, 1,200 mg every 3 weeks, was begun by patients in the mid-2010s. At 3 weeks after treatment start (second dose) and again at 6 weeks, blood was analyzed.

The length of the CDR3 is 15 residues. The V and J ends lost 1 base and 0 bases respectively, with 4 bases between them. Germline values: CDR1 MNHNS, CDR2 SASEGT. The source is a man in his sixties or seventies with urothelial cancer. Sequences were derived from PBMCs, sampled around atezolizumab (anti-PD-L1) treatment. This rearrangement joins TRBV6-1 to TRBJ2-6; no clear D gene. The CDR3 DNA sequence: TGTGCCAGCAGTGAAGGAGGCTCTGGGGCCAACGTCCTGACTTTC. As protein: CASSEGGSGANVLTF.